Listed here are 28 T cell receptor beta chains from one sample, sequenced in a study of blood T cells in healthy people across ages. The use of a sample-barcoded 5' primer and a J-beta primer mix characterized a second PCR of about 7 to 12 cycles. TCRdb recomputed calls from the 5' RACE reads with MiXCR, one row per CDR3 protein. The table records 1.5 million to 2 million distinct CDR3 sequences, roughly 28% of them present only once. Sequencing was performed on blood. These receptors were taken from a woman aged 25 to 39 in good health.

The V gene is TRBV12-3 or TRBV12-4, the J gene TRBJ1-1; D may be TRBD1 (5 bases). With 5 bases removed from V and 7 bases from J, the gap between germline ends came to 14 bases. The CDR3 sequence is 13 residues long. CDR3 DNA sequence: TGTGCCAGCAGTCCGCTGCGGCAGGGTGAAGCTTTCTTT. Protein product: CASSPLRQGEAFF.

This clonotype occurred a few times. The CDR3 protein is CSARDDRDQPYEQYF. CDR3 DNA sequence: TGCAGTGCTAGAGATGACCGGGATCAACCCTACGAGCAGTACTTC. The chain carries TRBV20-1 and TRBJ2-7; a weak D match, TRBD2 (5 bases). This CDR3 contains 15 residues. Trimming stripped 0 bases from V and 2 bases from J, with 14 bases between. The V gene's germline CDR1 is DFQATT and CDR2 SNEGSKA (reference sequence).

The chain couples TRBV25-1 to TRBJ2-5; 7 positions agree with TRBD1. V lost 7 bases, J lost 1 base, and 3 bases stayed unmatched. The CDR3 loop spans 13 amino acids. Germline V gene lookup returns CDR1 MGHDK and CDR2 SYGVNS. This chain's CDR3 is CASKDRAQETQYF. The CDR3 DNA is TGTGCCAGCAAAGACAGGGCCCAAGAGACCCAGTACTTC.

This clonotype has only a few counts. The chain couples TRBV7-9 to TRBJ2-1; 10 bases agree with TRBD1. The V gene end was trimmed by 3 bases and the J gene end by 8 bases; junction bases not matched to a gene: 7. Germline V gene data show CDR1 as SEHNR and CDR2 as FQNEAQ (reference sequence). The CDR3 sequence is 15 residues long. The DNA for the CDR3 is TGTGCCAGCAGCTTGATAGGGACAGGGGAAGATGAGCAGTTCTTC. Protein: CASSLIGTGEDEQFF.

This clonotype was observed a handful of times. The chain combines TRBV3-1 with TRBJ2-5; 13 nucleotides agree with TRBD2. Germline CDR1 reads LGHDT; CDR2 reads YNNKEL (reference sequence). This CDR3 is built from 17 residues. V gave up 1 base and J gave up 5 bases; unmatched junction bases: 7. The CDR3 here is CASSQGGLAGIPETQYF. The CDR3 nucleotides are TGTGCCAGCAGCCAAGGGGGACTAGCGGGAATCCCGGAGACCCAGTACTTC.

The genes are TRBV18 and TRBJ1-6; D remains ambiguous. The CDR3 has 15 amino acids. Germline CDR1 and CDR2: KGHSH and LQKENI. Trimming stripped 3 bases from V and 8 bases from J, with 14 bases between. Written as DNA, the CDR3 is TGTGCCAGCTCACCTTCTCACGGGAGCGATTCACCCCTCCACTTT. Translating gives CASSPSHGSDSPLHF.

This clonotype was recorded at least ten times. This chain connects TRBV29-1 to TRBJ2-5; D ambiguous. The V end was cut by 7 bases, the J end by 4 bases, with 16 bases between. CDR3 length equals 13 residues. The germline gives CDR1 SQVTM, CDR2 ANQGSEA. CDR3 DNA: TGCAGCGGATTGCGAGTGTTGGGAGAGACCCAGTACTTC. Protein: CSGLRVLGETQYF.

V usage is TRBV7-6 and J usage is TRBJ2-7; D perhaps matches TRBD1 (5 bases). Germline loops: CDR1 SGHVS, CDR2 FNYEAQ. Between the trimmed V and J ends, which lost 4 bases and 2 bases, there was a span of 15 bases. This CDR3 is 15 amino acids long. For the CDR3, the DNA is TGTGCCAGCAGCTCCAGGGAAGTTGGGCCCTACGAGCAGTACTTC. Translation: CASSSREVGPYEQYF.

The table lists this clonotype with a few counts. V usage is TRBV28 and J usage is TRBJ1-2; 7 bases are shared with TRBD1. The germline CDR1 and CDR2 sequences are MDHEN and SYDVKM. The J segment lost 3 bases and the V segment lost 5 bases, leaving 6 bases of the junction unmatched. This CDR3 has 14 amino acids. The CDR3, as DNA: TGTGCCAGCAGTGCCGACAGGGCTCACTATGGCTACACCTTC. Translation: CASSADRAHYGYTF.

This chain connects TRBV10-3 to TRBJ2-7; 10 nucleotides line up with TRBD1. J was trimmed by 2 bases and V by 10 bases; bases with no gene match: 8. Per germline, CDR1 ENHRY and CDR2 SYGVKD. The CDR3 is 14 amino acids. The CDR3 DNA is TGTGCCACCAGGGCCGGGACAGGGGCCTACGAGCAGTACTTC. Protein product: CATRAGTGAYEQYF.

This clonotype turned up a few times. The V and J genes are TRBV18 and TRBJ2-4; D possibly corresponds to TRBD1 (6 bases). The end of the DNA fits TRBJ2-7 better, so the J call may be wrong. This CDR3 has 13 residues. The germline gives CDR1 KGHSH, CDR2 LQKENI. The CDR3 region is CASSTGTKNEQYF. The CDR3 DNA follows: TGTGCCAGCTCGACCGGGACAAAGAACGAGCAGTACTTC.

In its sample, this clonotype was seen many times. CDR3 sequence: CASSLPAGGGETQYF. CDR3 DNA sequence: TGTGCCAGCAGCTTGCCAGCGGGGGGTGGGGAGACCCAGTACTTC. The chain uses TRBV5-5 and TRBJ2-5, with 9 positions matching TRBD2. This CDR3 is built from 15 residues. Trimming removed 1 base from V and 5 bases from J; junction bases left unmatched: 6. The V gene's germline CDR1 is SGHKS and CDR2 YYEKEE (reference sequence).

V usage is TRBV7-2 and J usage is TRBJ2-4; 11 bases are a match to TRBD2. This CDR3 has 14 residues. Germline CDR1 is SGHTA and CDR2 is FQGNSA. The V segment lost 3 bases and the J segment 13 bases; nucleotides outside the gene matches: 8. The CDR3 region is CASSFTSGGREQYF. DNA for the CDR3: TGTGCCAGCAGCTTCACTAGCGGGGGTCGTGAGCAGTACTTC.

Only a few counts were recorded for this clonotype. This chain uses TRBV25-1 with TRBJ2-1, with D maybe TRBD2 (5 bases). CDR3 length: 16 residues. V was shortened by 1 base and J by 0 bases, with 10 bases between the two germline ends. Germline V gives CDR1 MGHDK, CDR2 SYGVNS. As DNA, the CDR3 is TGTGCCAGCAGTGAATTTGGAGCGGCCTCCTACAATGAGCAGTTCTTC. Protein: CASSEFGAASYNEQFF.

The chain joins TRBV5-5 to TRBJ1-1; D uncertain. Deletions cut 2 bases from V and 6 bases from J, with 14 bases between. The CDR3 totals 14 residues. Germline V CDR1 and CDR2: SGHKS, YYEKEE (reference sequence). In nucleotides, the CDR3 is TGTGCCAGCAGCTTCATCTCGATAGGATCTGAAGCTTTCTTT. Encoded protein: CASSFISIGSEAFF. Complete variable domain (other parts from reference TRBV5-5 and TRBJ1-1): DAGVTQSPTHLIKTRGQQVTLRCSPISGHKSVSWYQQVLGQGPQFIFQYYEKEERGRGNFPDRFSARQFPNYSSELNVNALLLGDSALYLCASSFISIGSEAFFGQGTRLTVV.

This clonotype occurred many times. The chain has TRBV10-1 and TRBJ2-5; tentatively, D is TRBD2 (5 bases). The germline V and J ends were trimmed by 8 bases and 8 bases, with 9 bases remaining between them. The CDR3 contains 10 residues. CDR1 and CDR2 (germline): WNHNN, SYGVQD (reference sequence). The CDR3 nucleotides read TGCGCCAGCCTAGGGAGAACCCAGTACTTC. Encoded protein: CASLGRTQYF.

This clonotype has ten or more counts. The chain uses TRBV20-1 and TRBJ2-5, with a possible D match to TRBD1 (6 bases). V lost 6 bases and J 2 bases, leaving 19 bases between the germline ends. The CDR3 has 15 amino acids. Germline lookup yields CDR1 DFQATT and CDR2 SNEGSKA (reference sequence). DNA of the CDR3: TGCAGTGCCGCCAGGGGCAGTATGCGGCAAGAGACCCAGTACTTC. Its translation is CSAARGSMRQETQYF.

This clonotype was counted ten times or more. The rearrangement joins TRBV29-1 to TRBJ2-3; D remains unclear. This CDR3 is built from 13 residues. The germline V and J ends were trimmed by 1 base and 1 base, with 6 bases remaining between them. Germline lookup yields CDR1 SQVTM and CDR2 ANQGSEA. The CDR3 nucleotides read TGCAGCGTTGAAGCATCAGGCACAGATACGCAGTATTTT. Protein: CSVEASGTDTQYF.

This clonotype occurred many times. This chain links TRBV20-1 with TRBJ2-1, with 13 bases identical to TRBD2. In germline, CDR1 is DFQATT, CDR2 SNEGSKA (reference sequence). CDR3 length: 14 amino acids. Germline trimming cut 5 bases from V and 7 bases from J; bases unmatched to any gene: 5. The CDR3 DNA reads TGCAGTGCTCCTGGGACTAGCGGGGCTAATGAGCAGTTCTTC. Translated, it gives CSAPGTSGANEQFF.

The table lists this clonotype with a few counts. The V and J genes are TRBV20-1 and TRBJ2-1; 7 bases fit TRBD2. The junction had 10 bases not matched to a gene; V was cut back by 5 bases and J by 6 bases. This CDR3 has 14 residues. CDR1 and CDR2 (germline): DFQATT, SNEGSKA (reference sequence). In DNA, the CDR3 is TGCAGTGCTCCCAGCGGGAACCATCTCAATGAGCAGTTCTTC. Translated: CSAPSGNHLNEQFF.

The chain joins TRBV19 to TRBJ2-3, with 8 bases lining up with TRBD1. The germline V gene encodes CDR1 LNHDA and CDR2 SQIVND (reference sequence). There are 14 residues in the CDR3. The V and J ends lost 5 bases and 5 bases, in that order; junction bases with no gene match: 6. In DNA form, the CDR3 reads TGTGCCAGTAGTCCCCAGGGGGCTGAAGATACGCAGTATTTT. It translates to CASSPQGAEDTQYF.

On this clonotype: Since a much larger clone is just one base distant, this may be a read error. The J gene is TRBJ1-2, the V gene TRBV9, with 7 nucleotides matching TRBD1. Losses at the gene ends were 0 bases for V and 4 bases for J; bases not matched to a gene: 3. The CDR3 has 14 residues. The V gene's germline CDR1 is SGDLS and CDR2 YYNGEE. In nucleotides, the CDR3 is TGTGCCAGCAGCGTAGGAGGGGGCGTCTATGGCTACACCTTC. This translates into CASSVGGGVYGYTF. The full variable domain, completed using reference TRBV9 and TRBJ1-2, is DSGVTQTPKHLITATGQRVTLRCSPRSGDLSVYWYQQSLDQGLQFLIQYYNGEERAKGNILERFSAQQFPDLHSELNLSSLELGDSALYFCASSVGGGVYGYTFGSGTRLTVV.

The chain employs TRBV4-1 and TRBJ1-5; 7 bases align to TRBD1. Per the germline V gene, CDR1 is MGHRA and CDR2 is YSYEKL. J gave up 4 bases and V 0 bases, and 6 bases lay outside the gene matches. The CDR3 length is 16 residues. This CDR3 reads CASSQDRQTGNQPQHF. The CDR3 DNA follows: TGCGCCAGCAGCCAAGACCGGCAGACAGGGAATCAGCCCCAGCATTTT.

This clonotype has only a few counts. Given a much more abundant clone one base away, this may be a read error. CDR3 nucleotide sequence: TGCGCCAGCAGCTCTGGACAGGGGTGCTACGAGCAGTACTTC. Amino acids: CASSSGQGCYEQYF. The chain is built from TRBV5-1 and TRBJ2-7; TRBD1 aligns across 9 bases. The J segment lost 3 bases and the V segment lost 3 bases, leaving 4 bases of the junction unmatched. The CDR3 consists of 14 residues. CDR1 is SGHRS, CDR2 YFSETQ, per germline.

This clonotype was detected a few times. The junction departs from the called germline gene at one end, perhaps through a read error. CDR3 loop: CAGSLSSDRAGNEQFF. The CDR3 nucleotides read TGTGCCGGCAGCCTCAGCTCGGACAGGGCTGGCAATGAGCAGTTCTTC. The chain combines TRBV7-2 with TRBJ2-1; 8 bases match TRBD1. Germline V gene data show CDR1 as SGHTA and CDR2 as FQGNSA. This CDR3 has 16 residues.

The chain is built from TRBV20-1 and TRBJ2-7; 8 bases agree with TRBD2. Germline V CDR1 and CDR2: DFQATT, SNEGSKA (reference sequence). The junction had 12 bases not matched to a gene; V was cut back by 5 bases and J by 6 bases. The CDR3 covers 14 residues. CDR3 loop: CSAPRTSYYGEQYF. The DNA of the CDR3 is TGCAGTGCTCCCAGGACTAGCTATTACGGCGAGCAGTACTTC.

This clonotype was seen a few times. This chain connects TRBV25-1 to TRBJ2-5, with D maybe TRBD2 (6 bases). The CDR3 consists of 13 residues. Germline assignment: CDR1 MGHDK and CDR2 SYGVNS. Trimming took 4 bases from V and 5 from J, leaving 11 bases between them. CDR3 sequence: CASSVTSKETQYF. The CDR3 DNA sequence: TGTGCCAGCAGTGTTACTAGCAAGGAGACCCAGTACTTC.

This clonotype occurred many times. The V and J genes are TRBV5-1 and TRBJ2-3; maybe TRBD2 (6 bases). Germline assignment: CDR1 SGHRS and CDR2 YFSETQ. The CDR3 covers 14 residues. Trimming left V 7 bases short and J 0 bases short, with 12 bases between. The CDR3 reads CASFAGLSTDTQYF. CDR3 bases: TGCGCCAGCTTCGCGGGGTTAAGCACAGATACGCAGTATTTT.